This is a list of T cell receptor beta chains from one sample in a study of blood T cell repertoires in COVID-19. Assay: immunoSEQ multiplex PCR; the TCRdb copy retains only in-frame clones and omits some. The sample includes about 300,000 clones, 80% to 95% of them seen just once. What was sequenced was peripheral blood. These receptors were taken from a young woman with COVID-19, enrolled during active disease. CDR3s leave out the opening cysteine and the closing phenylalanine or tryptophan. The order of the fields is clone size, J gene, V gene, CDR3 protein. The size entry is marked missing in some rows and otherwise reads once, few, many or a size class.

clone_size: .
j_call: TRBJ2-2
v_call: TRBV24-1
cdr3_aa: ATKGQPNTGELF

clone_size: .
j_call: TRBJ2-7
v_call: TRBV11-2
cdr3_aa: ASSLEAVSYEQY

clone_size: .
j_call: TRBJ1-6
v_call: TRBV28
cdr3_aa: ASRTGSPLH

clone_size: .
j_call: TRBJ2-7
v_call: TRBV24-1
cdr3_aa: ATSDSRDSYEQY

clone_size: few
j_call: TRBJ1-1
v_call: TRBV6-5
cdr3_aa: ASSDSPGHGTEAF

clone_size: once
j_call: TRBJ2-3
v_call: TRBV29-1
cdr3_aa: SVEEVGREREDTQY

clone_size: .
j_call: TRBJ2-7
v_call: TRBV7-8
cdr3_aa: ASSSTGAGGYEQY

clone_size: .
j_call: TRBJ2-7
v_call: TRBV4-1
cdr3_aa: ASSQEQGIPEQY

clone_size: .
j_call: TRBJ2-7
v_call: TRBV5-6
cdr3_aa: ACPRREGNEQY

clone_size: .
j_call: TRBJ2-1
v_call: TRBV7-9
cdr3_aa: ASSISGNEQF

clone_size: few
j_call: TRBJ2-1
v_call: TRBV20-1
cdr3_aa: SASKLLAGRNNEQF

clone_size: .
j_call: TRBJ2-5
v_call: TRBV4-1
cdr3_aa: ASSQGTGEETQY

clone_size: .
j_call: TRBJ2-3
v_call: TRBV5-1
cdr3_aa: ASSWVSGLAPLRDTDTQY

clone_size: once
j_call: TRBJ1-4
v_call: TRBV25-1
cdr3_aa: ASSDRQGAGEKLF

clone_size: .
j_call: TRBJ2-3
v_call: TRBV5-4
cdr3_aa: ASSLRDTQY

clone_size: .
j_call: TRBJ2-3
v_call: TRBV9
cdr3_aa: ASSPGDGHTDTQY

clone_size: once
j_call: TRBJ2-1
v_call: TRBV28
cdr3_aa: ASSPGSSSYNEQF

clone_size: .
j_call: TRBJ2-7
v_call: TRBV4-1
cdr3_aa: ASSQDGRGLSQY

clone_size: .
j_call: TRBJ2-7
v_call: TRBV28
cdr3_aa: ASRAGTSEQY

clone_size: .
j_call: TRBJ1-1
v_call: TRBV7-8
cdr3_aa: ASSLVGTGAFGAF

clone_size: .
j_call: TRBJ2-7
v_call: TRBV19
cdr3_aa: ASSIWLAEAYEQY

clone_size: .
j_call: TRBJ2-7
v_call: TRBV11-2
cdr3_aa: ASSISSGSSYEQY

clone_size: .
j_call: TRBJ2-2
v_call: TRBV19
cdr3_aa: ASSTDRRNTGGELF

clone_size: .
j_call: TRBJ2-1
v_call: TRBV7-8
cdr3_aa: ASSPQNEQF

clone_size: .
j_call: TRBJ1-1
v_call: TRBV6-4
cdr3_aa: ASSPGQGGTEAF

clone_size: .
j_call: TRBJ1-4
v_call: TRBV19
cdr3_aa: ASSPRGQANEKLF

clone_size: .
j_call: TRBJ1-2
v_call: TRBV7-6
cdr3_aa: ASSLAPGTGFRGYT

clone_size: .
j_call: TRBJ2-7
v_call: TRBV27
cdr3_aa: ASSKGLSPEQY

clone_size: .
j_call: TRBJ2-6
v_call: TRBV10-1
cdr3_aa: ASSTGRQGYSGANVLT

clone_size: once
j_call: TRBJ1-1
v_call: TRBV9
cdr3_aa: ASSAGGAEDTEAF

clone_size: .
j_call: TRBJ2-5
v_call: TRBV7-7
cdr3_aa: ASSLDNARETQY

clone_size: once
j_call: TRBJ1-3
v_call: TRBV5-1
cdr3_aa: ASSLTAGNTIY

clone_size: .
j_call: TRBJ1-1
v_call: TRBV27
cdr3_aa: ASSLITSNTEAF

clone_size: .
j_call: TRBJ2-7
v_call: TRBV13
cdr3_aa: ASTKGQGTYEQY

clone_size: .
j_call: TRBJ2-7
v_call: TRBV6-6
cdr3_aa: ASSFGTSKGEQY

clone_size: .
j_call: TRBJ2-2
v_call: TRBV9
cdr3_aa: ASSELASNTGELF

clone_size: .
j_call: TRBJ2-1
v_call: TRBV21-1
cdr3_aa: ASSSPRAIAGEFDEQF

clone_size: .
j_call: TRBJ2-3
v_call: TRBV7-6
cdr3_aa: ASSLAQASGSRADTQY

clone_size: .
j_call: TRBJ1-1
v_call: TRBV7-8
cdr3_aa: ASSLEGDRGEAF

clone_size: .
j_call: TRBJ1-1
v_call: TRBV7-3
cdr3_aa: ASSPTGGNTEAF

clone_size: .
j_call: TRBJ2-5
v_call: TRBV19
cdr3_aa: ASSAVLAGETQY

clone_size: .
j_call: TRBJ2-7
v_call: TRBV5-4
cdr3_aa: ASSFGGQGYEQY

clone_size: .
j_call: TRBJ1-5
v_call: TRBV7-9
cdr3_aa: ASGYGGTNQPQH

clone_size: .
j_call: TRBJ2-3
v_call: TRBV5-6
cdr3_aa: ASSFGGRAGTDTQY

clone_size: .
j_call: TRBJ1-5
v_call: TRBV28
cdr3_aa: ASSSNTGGGSNQPQH

clone_size: .
j_call: TRBJ2-5
v_call: TRBV5-1
cdr3_aa: ASSLGVLATQETQY

clone_size: .
j_call: TRBJ2-7
v_call: TRBV20-1
cdr3_aa: SMDRGYEQY

clone_size: .
j_call: TRBJ2-4
v_call: TRBV10-3
cdr3_aa: ASTPGGGAENIQY

clone_size: .
j_call: TRBJ2-7
v_call: TRBV6-5
cdr3_aa: ASINLFLRQY

clone_size: few
j_call: TRBJ2-5
v_call: TRBV19
cdr3_aa: ASGAPGETQY

clone_size: .
j_call: TRBJ2-4
v_call: TRBV28
cdr3_aa: ASTKQGIRRDIQY